These 17 T cell receptor beta chains were sequenced from one sample in a study of T cell repertoires in cytomegalovirus infection. Using its own MiXCR run on the reads, TCRdb lists one record per CDR3 protein. Among 200,000 to 300,000 distinct CDR3 sequences listed, about 12% were seen once. The sample taken for sequencing was PBMCs. These receptors originate from a human donor in good health (CMV status not recorded). Some clones in this sample may be carry-over from other donors' samples.

The chain is built from TRBV30 and TRBJ2-1, with D possibly matching TRBD2 (6 bases). Germline loops: CDR1 GTSNPN, CDR2 SVGIG (reference sequence). Trimming took 4 bases from V and 8 from J, leaving 15 bases between them. The CDR3 sequence is 13 residues long. This CDR3 is CAWNPGSWDEQFF. CDR3 bases: TGTGCCTGGAATCCCGGGAGCTGGGATGAGCAGTTCTTC. Full variable domain (missing parts from reference TRBV30 and TRBJ2-1): SQTIHQWPATLVQPVGSPLSLECTVEGTSNPNLYWYRQAAGRGLQLLFYSVGIGQISSEVPQNLSASRPQDRQFILSSKKLLLSDSGFYLCAWNPGSWDEQFFGPGTRLTVL.

The sample holds many counts of this clonotype. The CDR3 sequence is CASTSSGSGIRQYF. CDR3 bases: TGTGCCAGCACGTCTAGCGGGAGTGGAATAAGGCAGTACTTC. The chain recombines TRBV6-1 with TRBJ2-7, with 10 bases lining up with TRBD2. Trimming cost V 7 bases and J 9 bases; bases outside gene matches: 12. The CDR3 has 14 amino acids. CDR1 and CDR2 (germline): MNHNS, SASEGT.

This clonotype showed up just a few times. This rearrangement joins TRBV28 to TRBJ1-2; 7 nucleotides line up with TRBD1. This CDR3 has 14 residues. J gave up 7 bases and V 4 bases, and 9 bases lay outside the gene matches. Germline-derived CDR1 and CDR2 are MDHEN and SYDVKM. CDR3 amino acids: CASSSPGPGGGYTF. The CDR3 DNA reads as TGTGCCAGCAGTTCTCCGGGGCCAGGGGGTGGCTACACCTTC.

This clonotype was detected many times. The chain employs TRBV3-1 and TRBJ2-1; D remains ambiguous. The CDR3 has 13 amino acids. The germline V gene has CDR1 LGHDT and CDR2 YNNKEL (reference sequence). Trimming cost V 3 bases and J 10 bases, with 13 bases left between them. The CDR3 DNA reads as TGTGCCAGCAGCCATGACATGACGAGGGAGCAGTTCTTC. Its translation: CASSHDMTREQFF.

The chain's CDR3 is CATSDSDGNTGELFF. CDR3 in DNA: TGTGCCACCAGTGATTCGGACGGGAACACCGGGGAGCTGTTTTTT. V is TRBV24-1 and J is TRBJ2-2; the D is unclear. Between the trimmed V and J ends, which lost 2 bases and 1 base, there was a span of 7 bases. CDR3 length equals 15 residues. The germline V gene encodes CDR1 KGHDR and CDR2 SFDVKD.

This clonotype was found many times. V usage is TRBV7-2 and J usage is TRBJ1-5, with D possibly matching TRBD1 (5 bases). Trimming left V 2 bases short and J 3 bases short, with 14 bases between. CDR1 and CDR2 from the germline V gene are SGHTA and FQGNSA. CDR3 length: 16 amino acids. The chain's CDR3 is CASSLRLGDFNQPQHF. CDR3 in DNA: TGTGCCAGCAGCTTAAGGTTGGGGGACTTCAATCAGCCCCAGCATTTT.

This clonotype was recorded many times. This chain joins TRBV28 and TRBJ2-1; the match to TRBD2 covers 7 bases. CDR1 is MDHEN, CDR2 SYDVKM, per germline. There are 14 residues in the CDR3. V gave up 5 bases and J gave up 8 bases; unmatched junction bases: 9. The CDR3 DNA is TGTGCCAGCAGTGTATTAAGCGGGAACTATGAGCAGTTCTTC. Residues: CASSVLSGNYEQFF. The full variable domain, its missing parts supplied by reference TRBV28 and TRBJ2-1, is DVKVTQSSRYLVKRTGEKVFLECVQDMDHENMFWYRQDPGLGLRLIYFSYDVKMKEKGDIPEGYSVSREKKERFSLILESASTNQTSMYLCASSVLSGNYEQFFGPGTRLTVL.

This clonotype appeared once. It may be a read error: a sequence one base away is much more abundant. The CDR3 reads CARSLSGSFREEKETQYF. The CDR3 DNA sequence: TGTGCCAGGTCCCTCAGCGGGAGTTTCAGGGAGGAGAAAGAGACCCAGTACTTC. The chain employs TRBV5-6 and TRBJ2-5, with 8 bases lining up with TRBD2. Germline V gene lookup returns CDR1 SGHDT and CDR2 YYEEEE. The junction had 21 bases not matched to a gene; V was cut back by 8 bases and J by 3 bases. The CDR3 sequence is 18 residues long.

This clonotype was counted ten times or more. The gene calls are TRBV11-3 and TRBJ1-1, with no clear D. The V gene's germline CDR1 is SGHNT and CDR2 YENEEA. This CDR3 spans 13 amino acids. The V end lost 8 bases, the J end lost 3 bases, and 13 bases lay between the germline ends. As DNA, the CDR3 is TGTGCCAGCGGAGCGCGTAGCTACACTGAAGCTTTCTTT. It codes for CASGARSYTEAFF.

The CDR3 sequence is CASSLRGPAAQYF. The CDR3 DNA sequence: TGTGCCAGCAGTCTCCGGGGGCCAGCCGCGCAGTATTTT. V is TRBV28 and J is TRBJ2-3; D tentatively fits TRBD1 or TRBD2 (6 bases each). The CDR3 covers 13 residues. V dropped 5 bases and J dropped 10 bases, with 16 bases sitting between them. From germline, CDR1 is MDHEN and CDR2 SYDVKM. The full variable domain, in which reference TRBV28 and TRBJ2-3 provide the parts outside the CDR3, is DVKVTQSSRYLVKRTGEKVFLECVQDMDHENMFWYRQDPGLGLRLIYFSYDVKMKEKGDIPEGYSVSREKKERFSLILESASTNQTSMYLCASSLRGPAAQYFGPGTRLTVL.

This clonotype was counted ten times or more. This chain joins TRBV2 and TRBJ2-3; D is unclear. Deletions cut 7 bases from V and 2 bases from J, with 13 bases between. The germline V gene has CDR1 SNHLY and CDR2 FYNNEI. There are 14 residues in the CDR3. The CDR3 nucleotides read TGTGCCAGCATTAGAGAAGCCGACACAGATACGCAGTATTTT. Translated, it gives CASIREADTDTQYF.

The chain joins TRBV5-6 to TRBJ2-5, with D possibly being TRBD1 or TRBD2 (5 bases each). Trimming took 2 bases from V and 5 from J, leaving 16 bases between them. This CDR3 has 15 residues. Germline CDR1 reads SGHDT; CDR2 reads YYEEEE. The CDR3 loop reads CASSFLQGDGETQYF. CDR3 sequence (DNA): TGTGCCAGCAGCTTCCTTCAGGGAGACGGCGAGACCCAGTACTTC.

There are a few counts of this clonotype. The chain couples TRBV5-4 to TRBJ2-3; tentative D call: TRBD1 (5 bases). The CDR3 totals 14 residues. Germline V gene lookup returns CDR1 SGHNT and CDR2 YYREEE (reference sequence). Trimming shortened V by 3 bases and J by 2 bases, and 10 bases separated the two germline ends. The DNA for the CDR3 is TGTGCCAGCAGCTCACAGGTTATCACAGATACGCAGTATTTT. This translates into CASSSQVITDTQYF. Based on the CDR3 plus reference TRBV5-4 and TRBJ2-3, the full variable domain is ETGVTQSPTHLIKTRGQQVTLRCSSQSGHNTVSWYQQALGQGPQFIFQYYREEENGRGNFPPRFSGLQFPNYSSELNVNALELDDSALYLCASSSQVITDTQYFGPGTRLTVL.

The chain couples TRBV20-1 to TRBJ1-2; the match to TRBD1 covers 8 bases. Germline loops: CDR1 DFQATT, CDR2 SNEGSKA (reference sequence). The CDR3 covers 14 residues. Unmatched junction bases numbered 8, after V lost 4 bases and J lost 4 bases. As DNA, the CDR3 is TGCAGTGCTACTGATCAGGGGGCAGTCTATGGCTACACCTTC. The encoded protein is CSATDQGAVYGYTF.

This clonotype was observed at least ten times. The J gene is TRBJ1-4, the V gene TRBV28, with D perhaps matching TRBD1 (6 bases). This CDR3 spans 15 amino acids. Germline lookup yields CDR1 MDHEN and CDR2 SYDVKM. The V end was cut by 5 bases, the J end by 6 bases, with 16 bases between. The CDR3 sequence is CASSGGAGRDEKLFF. Written as DNA, the CDR3 is TGTGCCAGCAGTGGGGGGGCAGGGAGAGATGAAAAACTGTTTTTT.

With regard to this clonotype: A much larger clonotype is one base distant, so this may be a read error. This chain joins TRBV5-6 and TRBJ2-7; 7 positions agree with TRBD2. This CDR3 region has 14 residues. V shed 10 bases and J 4 bases; nucleotides not matched to a gene: 14. Germline V gives CDR1 SGHDT, CDR2 YYEEEE. The CDR3 DNA reads TGTGCCTGCAACTTGGGGGGACTATTTTACGAGCAGTACTTC. This encodes CACNLGGLFYEQYF.

On this clonotype: The junction differs from germline at one of its ends, possibly a read error. The rearrangement joins TRBV5-1 to TRBJ2-3; no firm D call. CDR1 SGHRS and CDR2 YFSETQ come from the germline V gene. CDR3 size: 13 residues. In nucleotides, the CDR3 is TGCGCCAGCAGCTCGGGTGATACAGCTACGCAGTATTTT. Translated: CASSSGDTATQYF. Full variable domain (rest looked up from reference TRBV5-1 and TRBJ2-3): KAGVTQTPRYLIKTRGQQVTLSCSPISGHRSVSWYQQTPGQGLQFLFEYFSETQRNKGNFPGRFSGRQFSNSRSEMNVSTLELGDSALYLCASSSGDTATQYFGPGTRLTVL.